This T cell receptor (beta chain) was captured by sequencing in a study of shared clonotypes between healthy human individuals. Deep-level assay runs were performed. This table comes from immunoSEQ multiplex PCR, and its TCRdb copy is limited to in-frame clones, with some not included. The top ten clones hold roughly 0.42% of a sample with some 1.5 million clones, approximately 98% of them seen once. The V gene's germline CDR1 is SGHNT and CDR2 YYREEE (reference sequence). This CDR3 comprises 13 residues. The V and J ends lost 3 bases and 5 bases, in that order; junction bases with no gene match: 1. The material sequenced was naive CD4+ T cells sorted from blood. Subset given: CD45RA+ positively selected. J is TRBJ2-1 and V is TRBV5-4; 8 nucleotides align to TRBD2. The receptor was derived from a man in his thirties or forties in good health. CDR3 protein: CASSSLADNEQFF. CDR3 bases: TGTGCCAGCAGCTCACTAGCGGACAATGAGCAGTTCTTC.